The rows below give T cell receptor beta chains drawn from one sample of a study of identical twins. A single record per CDR3 protein comes from TCRdb applying MiXCR to the 5' RACE reads. Here the sample spans 300,000 to 400,000 distinct CDR3 sequences, 10% to 15% being singletons. This sample was shared with a second study, whose subject was yellow fever vaccine responses in identical twins.

The specimen sequenced was CD8+ T cells sorted from blood. Receptors were obtained from a woman aged 18-29 years in good health. Both conserved end residues are part of each CDR3. The order of the fields is D gene, V gene, J gene, clone size, CDR3 DNA, CDR3 protein. A D gene is named only where the DNA matches it firmly. Expanded clones get a size class; other rows say once, few or many, or leave the size out.

D gene: .; V gene: TRBV7-9; J gene: TRBJ2-5; clone size: few; CDR3 DNA: TGTGCCAGCAGCTGGGGCGGCGACACCGAGGAGACCCAGTACTTC; CDR3 protein: CASSWGGDTEETQYF
D gene: .; V gene: TRBV27; J gene: TRBJ2-1; clone size: few; CDR3 DNA: TGTGCCAGCAGCGAGGACAGAAACAATGAGCAGTTCTTC; CDR3 protein: CASSEDRNNEQFF
D gene: .; V gene: TRBV7-8; J gene: TRBJ2-7; clone size: .; CDR3 DNA: TGTGCCAGCAGGCCTAGACTAGTCTACGAGCAGTACTTC; CDR3 protein: CASRPRLVYEQYF
D gene: TRBD1; V gene: TRBV7-8; J gene: TRBJ2-3; clone size: few; CDR3 DNA: TGTGCCAGCAGCGCCGACAGGGTTAGCACAGATACGCAGTATTTT; CDR3 protein: CASSADRVSTDTQYF
D gene: .; V gene: TRBV5-5; J gene: TRBJ1-5; clone size: few; CDR3 DNA: TGTGCCAGCAGCCCAACAGGGAACAGCAATCAGCCCCAGCATTTT; CDR3 protein: CASSPTGNSNQPQHF
D gene: TRBD2; V gene: TRBV28; J gene: TRBJ2-3; clone size: few; CDR3 DNA: TGTGCCAGCACCACCCGGATCGCTAGCGGGAGGACTTTCACAGATACGCAGTATTTT; CDR3 protein: CASTTRIASGRTFTDTQYF
D gene: TRBD1; V gene: TRBV7-9; J gene: TRBJ1-2; clone size: .; CDR3 DNA: TGTGCCAGCAGCTTAGGGACAGGCGGTGCCTTC; CDR3 protein: CASSLGTGGAF
D gene: .; V gene: TRBV6-2/TRBV6-3; J gene: TRBJ1-2; clone size: few; CDR3 DNA: TGTGCCAGCACCCCCGCCGGACAGATCTATGGCTACACCTTC; CDR3 protein: CASTPAGQIYGYTF
D gene: .; V gene: TRBV7-9; J gene: TRBJ1-4; clone size: few; CDR3 DNA: TGTGCCAGCAGCTTAGTCGGGGGCGGCGAAAAACTGTTTTTT; CDR3 protein: CASSLVGGGEKLFF
D gene: TRBD1; V gene: TRBV7-9; J gene: TRBJ1-2; clone size: few; CDR3 DNA: TGTGCCAGCACCCAGTCCCCTAGGACAGGGATCGACTATGGCTACACCTTC; CDR3 protein: CASTQSPRTGIDYGYTF
D gene: .; V gene: TRBV24-1; J gene: TRBJ2-7; clone size: many; CDR3 DNA: TGTGCCACCAGAGGAGTCCGTGGGGAGCAGTACTTC; CDR3 protein: CATRGVRGEQYF
D gene: TRBD2; V gene: TRBV2; J gene: TRBJ2-1; clone size: .; CDR3 DNA: TGTGCCAGCAGCAGTGAATTACTAGCGGGTACTGACAATGAGCAGTTCTTC; CDR3 protein: CASSSELLAGTDNEQFF
D gene: .; V gene: TRBV12-3/TRBV12-4; J gene: TRBJ2-5; clone size: .; CDR3 DNA: TGTGCCAGCAGTTCGTCTGGGACCACCGGAGGACGGACCCAGTACTTC; CDR3 protein: CASSSSGTTGGRTQYF
D gene: .; V gene: TRBV29-1; J gene: TRBJ2-3; clone size: few; CDR3 DNA: TGCAGCGTTGAAGATACGGGGGGCCGGACTGGAACGCAGTATTTT; CDR3 protein: CSVEDTGGRTGTQYF
D gene: TRBD2; V gene: TRBV2; J gene: TRBJ2-3; clone size: .; CDR3 DNA: TGTGCCATCTCCAGCGGGAGGGGTAATAGAGATACGCAGTATTTT; CDR3 protein: CAISSGRGNRDTQYF
D gene: TRBD1; V gene: TRBV15; J gene: TRBJ1-2; clone size: few; CDR3 DNA: TGTGCCGCCAGCCTTGACAGGGTCGATGGCTACACCTTC; CDR3 protein: CAASLDRVDGYTF
D gene: TRBD1; V gene: TRBV7-3; J gene: TRBJ2-3; clone size: .; CDR3 DNA: TGTGCCAGCAGCTGGACAGGGGAAGGTACAGATACGCAGTATTTT; CDR3 protein: CASSWTGEGTDTQYF
D gene: .; V gene: TRBV9; J gene: TRBJ2-7; clone size: few; CDR3 DNA: TGTGCCAGCAGCACCGCCCCCGGCGAGCAGTACTTC; CDR3 protein: CASSTAPGEQYF
D gene: .; V gene: TRBV27; J gene: TRBJ2-7; clone size: .; CDR3 DNA: TGTGCCAGCAGTACTAGCGGAGGGGGCGTTGGGGAGCAGTACTTC; CDR3 protein: CASSTSGGGVGEQYF
D gene: .; V gene: TRBV12-5; J gene: TRBJ1-5; clone size: few; CDR3 DNA: TGTGCTAGTGGCTGGTCGGGGCATCAGCCCCAGCATTTT; CDR3 protein: CASGWSGHQPQHF
D gene: .; V gene: TRBV6-2/TRBV6-3; J gene: TRBJ1-5; clone size: .; CDR3 DNA: TGTGCCAGCAGTTACTTGCAGGTTAACAATCAGCCCCAGCATTTT; CDR3 protein: CASSYLQVNNQPQHF
D gene: .; V gene: TRBV4-1; J gene: TRBJ2-3; clone size: many; CDR3 DNA: TGCGCCAGCAGCCACGGGATAACCGGGGGTCAAGGCACAGATACGCAGTATTTT; CDR3 protein: CASSHGITGGQGTDTQYF
D gene: TRBD2; V gene: TRBV4-1; J gene: TRBJ2-2; clone size: .; CDR3 DNA: TGCGCCAGCAGCCCTGGGCGGGGGGAGGACGGGGAGCTGTTTTTT; CDR3 protein: CASSPGRGEDGELFF
D gene: .; V gene: TRBV12-3/TRBV12-4; J gene: TRBJ1-1; clone size: .; CDR3 DNA: TGTGCCAGCAGTCCCCCTCACTGGGGAGGATTTAACACTGAAGCTTTCTTT; CDR3 protein: CASSPPHWGGFNTEAFF
D gene: .; V gene: TRBV7-9; J gene: TRBJ1-2; clone size: few; CDR3 DNA: TGTGCCAGCAGCTTAGAGGGCCTCGTCGGGTATGGCTACACCTTC; CDR3 protein: CASSLEGLVGYGYTF
D gene: .; V gene: TRBV2; J gene: TRBJ1-4; clone size: .; CDR3 DNA: TGTGCCAGCAGTGAAGGGTTGAATCTCGAAAAACTGTTTTTT; CDR3 protein: CASSEGLNLEKLFF
D gene: TRBD2; V gene: TRBV29-1; J gene: TRBJ2-7; clone size: many; CDR3 DNA: TGCAGCGTTGAGCGGGAGACTACCTACGAGCAGTACTTC; CDR3 protein: CSVERETTYEQYF
D gene: .; V gene: TRBV5-6; J gene: TRBJ2-3; clone size: .; CDR3 DNA: TGTGCCAGCAGCTTGGGGATCACAGATACGCAGTATTTT; CDR3 protein: CASSLGITDTQYF
D gene: TRBD2; V gene: TRBV2; J gene: TRBJ2-1; clone size: few; CDR3 DNA: TGTGCCAGCAGTGAGGACGGGGGGTACAATGAGCAGTTCTTC; CDR3 protein: CASSEDGGYNEQFF
D gene: .; V gene: TRBV6-1; J gene: TRBJ2-1; clone size: .; CDR3 DNA: TGTGCCAGCACGCCGGGACTTAGTCCCCTAAATGAGCAGTTCTTC; CDR3 protein: CASTPGLSPLNEQFF
D gene: .; V gene: TRBV12-3/TRBV12-4; J gene: TRBJ2-1; clone size: .; CDR3 DNA: TGTGCCAGCACAAAGGAGGGAGGACAATACAATGAGCAGTTCTTC; CDR3 protein: CASTKEGGQYNEQFF
D gene: TRBD1; V gene: TRBV7-8; J gene: TRBJ2-2; clone size: few; CDR3 DNA: TGTGCCAGCAGCTTATCCGGGACAGGCTTTTTCGGGGAGCTGTTTTTT; CDR3 protein: CASSLSGTGFFGELFF
D gene: .; V gene: TRBV7-3; J gene: TRBJ2-1; clone size: many; CDR3 DNA: TGTGCCAGCAGCTTAACAGCCTACAATGAGCAGTTCTTC; CDR3 protein: CASSLTAYNEQFF
D gene: .; V gene: TRBV12-3/TRBV12-4; J gene: TRBJ2-1; clone size: .; CDR3 DNA: TGTGCCAGCAGCTTTGCGTTCTATGAGCAGTTCTTC; CDR3 protein: CASSFAFYEQFF
D gene: .; V gene: TRBV6-1; J gene: TRBJ1-4; clone size: .; CDR3 DNA: TGTGCCAGCAGCCGATGGGGGGGTTTATCTGAAAAACTGTTTTTT; CDR3 protein: CASSRWGGLSEKLFF
D gene: .; V gene: TRBV5-1; J gene: TRBJ2-1; clone size: many; CDR3 DNA: TGCGCCAGCAGTGCCACACTAGCTGATGAGCAGTTCTTC; CDR3 protein: CASSATLADEQFF
D gene: TRBD2; V gene: TRBV20-1; J gene: TRBJ2-1; clone size: many; CDR3 DNA: TGCAGTGCCAGAAAGGGACTAGCTTTAGAGCAGTTCTTC; CDR3 protein: CSARKGLALEQFF